This is a list of T cell receptor beta chains from one sample in a study of cytotoxic CD8 clonotypes in ibrutinib-treated CLL. Clones were read by immunoSEQ multiplex PCR, and TCRdb kept only the in-frame ones, dropping some. The sample comprises roughly 300,000 clones, less than 85% of which are singletons, and roughly 5.7% rests with the top ten. The input for sequencing was PBMCs, taken at disease progression, from a patient treated with ibrutinib. The origin of the receptors is a human donor with chronic lymphocytic leukemia. The CDR3 runs from the conserved cysteine through the conserved F or W. The D gene is left open where the match is weak. Where a row states a size, it is once, few, many or the class of an expanded clone; other rows omit it.

TRBV5-1,-,TRBJ1-6,-,CASSLTGLHNSPLHF,TGCGCCAGCAGCTTGACAGGGCTCCATAATTCACCCCTCCACTTT
TRBV4-1,-,TRBJ2-1,-,CASSQELALSSYNEQFF,TGCGCCAGCAGCCAAGAATTAGCGCTGAGCTCCTACAATGAGCAGTTCTTC
TRBV18,once,TRBJ2-5,-,CASSRREGQYF,TGTGCCAGCTCACGCCGGGAAGGCCAGTACTTC
TRBV15,-,TRBJ2-2,TRBD1,CATSRVGDRGTGELFF,TGTGCCACCAGCAGGGTGGGGGACAGGGGCACCGGGGAGCTGTTTTTT
TRBV29-1,few,TRBJ1-2,-,CSVRSVYGYTF,TGCAGCGTTCGGTCAGTATATGGCTACACCTTC
TRBV7-2,-,TRBJ2-1,-,CASSRSPGNEQFF,TGTGCCAGCAGCCGTAGCCCGGGGAATGAGCAGTTCTTC
TRBV15,-,TRBJ2-2,TRBD2,CATRASGGASRDTGELFF,TGTGCCACCCGGGCTAGCGGGGGGGCAAGTCGGGACACCGGGGAGCTGTTTTTT
TRBV29-1,-,TRBJ2-3,-,CSVEAPRGRRALSDTQYF,TGCAGCGTTGAAGCCCCGAGGGGACGGAGGGCCTTGTCAGATACGCAGTATTTT
TRBV7-8,few,TRBJ2-7,-,CASSLKLGSSYEQYF,TGTGCCAGCAGCTTAAAGTTAGGTAGCTCCTACGAGCAGTACTTC
TRBV11-3,-,TRBJ2-3,-,CASSPRDGSTDTQYF,TGTGCCAGCAGCCCCCGCGACGGTTCCACAGATACGCAGTATTTT
TRBV5-6,-,TRBJ2-7,-,CASSLLASGSTWQYF,TGTGCCAGCAGCCTCCTAGCGTCAGGGTCTACGTGGCAGTACTTC
TRBV28,-,TRBJ2-7,TRBD2,CASCLAGFSYEQYF,TGTGCCAGCTGCCTAGCGGGATTTTCCTACGAGCAGTACTTC
TRBV19,-,TRBJ1-5,-,CASSQTDDQPQHF,TGTGCCAGTAGTCAAACAGATGATCAGCCCCAGCATTTT
TRBV7-9,-,TRBJ2-7,-,CASSSPGDTFDYEQYF,TGTGCCAGCAGTTCCCCCGGTGACACCTTCGACTACGAGCAGTACTTC
TRBV15,-,TRBJ2-3,TRBD2,CATSLRGGGTDTQYF,TGTGCCACCAGCCTCCGCGGGGGAGGCACAGATACGCAGTATTTT
TRBV11-2,once,TRBJ1-2,-,CASSLGAGRYYGYTF,TGTGCCAGCAGCTTAGGGGCAGGGCGCTACTATGGCTACACCTTC
TRBV7-9,-,TRBJ2-1,TRBD2,CASSLVSGSNEQFF,TGTGCCAGCAGCTTAGTGAGCGGGAGCAATGAGCAGTTCTTC
TRBV11-2,-,TRBJ1-2,-,CASSLDRLTIGYTF,TGTGCCAGCAGCTTAGATCGGTTAACTATTGGCTACACCTTC
TRBV5-1,few,TRBJ1-2,-,CASRPGRPGYGYTF,TGCGCCAGCCGCCCTGGCAGGCCAGGCTATGGCTACACCTTC
TRBV4-1,-,TRBJ2-7,-,CASSHSGPVALVEQYF,TGCGCCAGCAGCCATTCGGGTCCCGTGGCTTTGGTGGAGCAGTACTTC
TRBV28,-,TRBJ2-7,TRBD1,CASSLLGTGFLEQYF,TGTGCCAGCAGTTTATTAGGGACAGGGTTTCTCGAGCAGTACTTC
TRBV5-1,-,TRBJ2-2,TRBD2,CASSLTSGGGTGELFF,TGCGCCAGCAGCCTGACTAGCGGGGGAGGCACCGGGGAGCTGTTTTTT
TRBV6-5,-,TRBJ2-1,-,CASSYPSHNEQFF,TGTGCCAGCAGTTACCCCAGTCACAATGAGCAGTTCTTC
TRBV28,-,TRBJ2-3,TRBD2,CASSPLAGDTDTQYF,TGTGCCAGCAGTCCCCTGGCGGGAGACACAGATACGCAGTATTTT
TRBV2,-,TRBJ2-1,TRBD2,CASSLAGPYNEQFF,TGTGCCAGCAGCCTAGCGGGCCCTTACAATGAGCAGTTCTTC
TRBV6-1,once,TRBJ2-7,-,CASSSRGPYEQYF,TGTGCCAGTTCGAGCAGGGGCCCCTACGAGCAGTACTTC
TRBV4-1,-,TRBJ1-6,-,CASSQVHRGLNSPLHF,TGCGCCAGCAGCCAAGTTCACAGAGGACTTAATTCACCCCTCCACTTT
TRBV15,-,TRBJ2-7,TRBD1,CATSRGDSLYEQYF,TGTGCCACCAGCAGAGGGGACAGCCTCTACGAGCAGTACTTC
TRBV2,few,TRBJ2-5,TRBD1,CASSRGQHQETQYF,TGTGCCAGCAGTCGGGGACAGCACCAAGAGACCCAGTACTTC
TRBV4-1,-,TRBJ2-5,TRBD2,CASSQTGTSGETQYF,TGCGCCAGCAGCCAAACCGGGACTAGCGGAGAGACCCAGTACTTC
TRBV2,few,TRBJ2-7,-,CASSEYTQNSYEQYF,TGTGCCAGCAGTGAATACACTCAGAACTCCTACGAGCAGTACTTC
TRBV4-1,-,TRBJ2-7,-,CASSETTSTSYEQYF,TGCGCCAGCAGCGAGACGACTAGTACTTCCTACGAGCAGTACTTC
TRBV19,-,TRBJ2-3,-,CASSMHPSTDTQYF,TGTGCCAGTAGTATGCATCCCAGCACAGATACGCAGTATTTT
TRBV7-3,-,TRBJ2-7,-,CASSYRPGREQYF,TGTGCCAGCAGCTACCGGCCAGGGCGCGAGCAGTACTTC
TRBV6-6,few,TRBJ2-7,-,CASTLYRDQTYEQYF,TGTGCCAGCACCCTTTACAGGGATCAGACCTACGAGCAGTACTTC
TRBV5-6,once,TRBJ1-1,-,CASSLGGNEAFF,TGTGCCAGCAGCTTGGGCGGGAATGAAGCTTTCTTT
TRBV7-3,-,TRBJ2-1,-,CASSITGYNEQFF,TGTGCCAGCAGCATTACAGGGTACAATGAGCAGTTCTTC
TRBV27,-,TRBJ2-5,TRBD1,CASSNRGVQETQYF,TGTGCCAGCAGTAACAGGGGGGTTCAAGAGACCCAGTACTTC
TRBV18,-,TRBJ1-1,TRBD1,CASSPGQENTEAFF,TGTGCCAGCTCACCGGGACAGGAGAACACTGAAGCTTTCTTT
TRBV29-1,-,TRBJ2-7,-,CSVGAGATYEQYF,TGCAGCGTGGGCGCAGGGGCCACCTACGAGCAGTACTTC
TRBV7-9,-,TRBJ2-6,-,CASSLAGFGGANVLTF,TGTGCCAGCAGCTTAGCTGGGTTTGGTGGGGCCAACGTCCTGACTTTC
TRBV10-1,few,TRBJ2-2,-,CASSNRGLSNTGELFF,TGCGCCAGCAGTAATCGGGGACTGTCGAACACCGGGGAGCTGTTTTTT
TRBV19,-,TRBJ1-2,-,CASSRANYGYTF,TGTGCCAGTAGTAGAGCTAACTATGGCTACACCTTC
TRBV6-6,-,TRBJ1-2,TRBD1,CASSYATGSSGYTF,TGTGCCAGCAGTTACGCGACAGGGAGCTCTGGCTACACCTTC
TRBV19,-,TRBJ1-2,-,CASSIDIRQYGYTF,TGTGCCAGTAGTATAGATATTCGCCAGTATGGCTACACCTTC
TRBV25-1,-,TRBJ2-1,-,CASSVIRPQPPSYNEQFF,TGTGCCAGCAGTGTCATACGGCCACAGCCGCCCTCCTACAATGAGCAGTTCTTC
TRBV6-5,-,TRBJ1-1,-,CASRQNPGMRTEAFF,TGTGCCAGCAGACAAAATCCCGGCATGAGGACTGAAGCTTTCTTT
TRBV5-1,few,TRBJ2-7,-,CASSLAGEQYF,TGCGCCAGCAGCTTGGCAGGGGAGCAGTACTTC
TRBV19,-,TRBJ2-7,-,CASSKRPRTYEQYF,TGTGCCAGTAGTAAACGTCCCCGAACCTACGAGCAGTACTTC
TRBV4-1,once,TRBJ2-7,-,CASSPTGVREQYF,TGCGCCAGCAGCCCCACTGGGGTCCGCGAGCAGTACTTC
TRBV2,-,TRBJ2-2,-,CASILENTGELFF,-
TRBV28,once,TRBJ1-3,TRBD1,CASSNGQGSWENTIYF,TGTGCCAGCAGCAACGGACAGGGGTCATGGGAAAACACCATATATTTT
TRBV4-1,-,TRBJ2-7,-,CASSPLGYVAAYEQYF,TGCGCCAGCAGCCCCCTCGGGTACGTAGCGGCATACGAGCAGTACTTC
TRBV19,once,TRBJ2-7,-,CASSGFAGTLYEQYF,TGTGCCAGTAGTGGTTTCGCTGGGACACTTTACGAGCAGTACTTC
TRBV5-1,-,TRBJ2-4,TRBD1,CASSLAGQGSIQYF,TGCGCCAGCAGCTTGGCCGGACAGGGGAGCATTCAGTACTTC
TRBV14,-,TRBJ2-5,-,CASSQETGRETQYF,TGTGCCAGCAGCCAAGAAACAGGGAGGGAGACCCAGTACTTC
TRBV4-3,-,TRBJ2-3,TRBD1,CASSRLRAGTGFYTQYF,TGCGCCAGCAGCCGCTTGAGGGCCGGGACAGGGTTTTATACGCAGTATTTT
TRBV5-1,-,TRBJ2-7,-,CASSLDPGSVREQYF,TGCGCCAGCAGCTTGGACCCAGGGAGCGTTCGCGAGCAGTACTTC
TRBV29-1,-,TRBJ2-5,-,CSVTGPKETQYF,TGCAGCGTGACAGGCCCTAAAGAGACCCAGTACTTC